The rows below give T cell receptor beta chains drawn from one sample of a study of T cell repertoires in cytomegalovirus infection. TCRdb reprocessed the reads with MiXCR, giving one entry per CDR3 protein. The table has 200,000 to 300,000 distinct CDR3 sequences, around 8.7% seen once; the top ten hold less than 15%. The sample taken for sequencing was PBMCs. Every receptor here comes from a human donor in good health (CMV status not recorded). Some clones in this sample may be carry-over from other donors' samples. The CDR3 runs from the conserved cysteine through the conserved F or W. D genes are given only for firm matches. Size is stated for part of the rows, as once, few or many counts, or as a class when the clone is expanded.

TRBD1 | - | TRBV7-9 | CASSRTGSVQYF
- | many | TRBV6-2/TRBV6-3 | CASSEIDRNTEAFF
- | - | TRBV11-2 | CASSSTGIPYEQYF
- | - | TRBV5-1 | CASSFQGVDQETQYF
- | - | TRBV28 | CASHHEISEQYF
- | many | TRBV7-2 | CASSPGEKLFF
TRBD1 | many | TRBV7-2 | CASSHGTGSFGELFF
- | - | TRBV5-1 | CASGDPTDTQYF
TRBD1 | many | TRBV27 | CASSPGTASNQPQHF
TRBD1 | many | TRBV5-1 | CASSPRTGGNAPLHF